The T cell receptor (beta chain) described here comes from a study of Tregs in tolerant kidney transplant recipients. Whole-study results and caveats: Changing PCR primers prevented nucleotide comparison between some patients' samples. Tolerant patients' donor-specific Tregs expanded beyond overall Tregs, suggesting antigen-driven growth. Tregs expanded with activated donor B cells seemed most donor-specific.

Sequencing was performed with immunoSEQ multiplex PCR; in TCRdb, only in-frame clones are kept and a portion is missing. The repertoire includes fewer than 80,000 clones, 85% to 90% of them detected once, and 0.39% sits in the top ten. The V gene lost 4 bases and the J gene lost 3 bases, with 13 bases spanning the gap. Germline CDR1 and CDR2: SNHLY and FYNNEI. The CDR3 length is 14 residues. Remarks on this clone: What it binds is unknown.

Material: CD4+ T cells from blood, obtained before the transplant. This clonotype originated in a human donor who received a combined kidney and bone marrow transplant. This chain connects TRBV2 to TRBJ2-7; perhaps TRBD1 as D (6 bases). The CDR3 reads CASSAQGPNYEQYF. DNA for the CDR3: TGTGCCAGCAGTGCCCAGGGGCCCAACTACGAGCAGTACTTC.